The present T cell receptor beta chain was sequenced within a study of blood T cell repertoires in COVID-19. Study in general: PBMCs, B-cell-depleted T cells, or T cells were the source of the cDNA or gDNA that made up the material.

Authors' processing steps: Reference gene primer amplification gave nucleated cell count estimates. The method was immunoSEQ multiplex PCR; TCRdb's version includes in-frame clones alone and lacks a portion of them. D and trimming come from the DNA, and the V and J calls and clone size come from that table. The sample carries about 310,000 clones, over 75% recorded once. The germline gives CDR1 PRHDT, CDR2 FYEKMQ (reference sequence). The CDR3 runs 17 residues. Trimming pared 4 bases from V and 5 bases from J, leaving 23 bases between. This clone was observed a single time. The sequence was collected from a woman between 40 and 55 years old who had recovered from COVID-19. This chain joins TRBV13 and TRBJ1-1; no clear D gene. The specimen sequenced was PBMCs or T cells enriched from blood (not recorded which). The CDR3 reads CASSSTDWGGARTEAFF. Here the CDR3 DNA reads TGTGCCAGCAGCTCAACGGATTGGGGAGGAGCGCGAACTGAAGCTTTCTTT.